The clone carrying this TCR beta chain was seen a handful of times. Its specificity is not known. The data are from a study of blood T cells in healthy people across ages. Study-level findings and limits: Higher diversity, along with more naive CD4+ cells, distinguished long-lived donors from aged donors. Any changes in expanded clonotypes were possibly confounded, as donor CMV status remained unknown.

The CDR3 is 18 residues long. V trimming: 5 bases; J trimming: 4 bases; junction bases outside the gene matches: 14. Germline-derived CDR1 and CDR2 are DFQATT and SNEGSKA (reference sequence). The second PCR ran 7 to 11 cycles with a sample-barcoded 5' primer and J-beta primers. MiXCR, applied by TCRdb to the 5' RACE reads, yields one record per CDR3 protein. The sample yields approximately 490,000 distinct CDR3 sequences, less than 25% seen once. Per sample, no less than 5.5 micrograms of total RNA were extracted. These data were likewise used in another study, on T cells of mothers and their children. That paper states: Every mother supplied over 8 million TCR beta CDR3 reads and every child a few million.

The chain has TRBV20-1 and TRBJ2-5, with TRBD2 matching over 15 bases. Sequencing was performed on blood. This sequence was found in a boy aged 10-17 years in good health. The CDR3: CSARGAGTSGGPLETQYF. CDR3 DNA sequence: TGCAGTGCTCGGGGAGCCGGGACTAGCGGGGGGCCTCTAGAGACCCAGTACTTC.